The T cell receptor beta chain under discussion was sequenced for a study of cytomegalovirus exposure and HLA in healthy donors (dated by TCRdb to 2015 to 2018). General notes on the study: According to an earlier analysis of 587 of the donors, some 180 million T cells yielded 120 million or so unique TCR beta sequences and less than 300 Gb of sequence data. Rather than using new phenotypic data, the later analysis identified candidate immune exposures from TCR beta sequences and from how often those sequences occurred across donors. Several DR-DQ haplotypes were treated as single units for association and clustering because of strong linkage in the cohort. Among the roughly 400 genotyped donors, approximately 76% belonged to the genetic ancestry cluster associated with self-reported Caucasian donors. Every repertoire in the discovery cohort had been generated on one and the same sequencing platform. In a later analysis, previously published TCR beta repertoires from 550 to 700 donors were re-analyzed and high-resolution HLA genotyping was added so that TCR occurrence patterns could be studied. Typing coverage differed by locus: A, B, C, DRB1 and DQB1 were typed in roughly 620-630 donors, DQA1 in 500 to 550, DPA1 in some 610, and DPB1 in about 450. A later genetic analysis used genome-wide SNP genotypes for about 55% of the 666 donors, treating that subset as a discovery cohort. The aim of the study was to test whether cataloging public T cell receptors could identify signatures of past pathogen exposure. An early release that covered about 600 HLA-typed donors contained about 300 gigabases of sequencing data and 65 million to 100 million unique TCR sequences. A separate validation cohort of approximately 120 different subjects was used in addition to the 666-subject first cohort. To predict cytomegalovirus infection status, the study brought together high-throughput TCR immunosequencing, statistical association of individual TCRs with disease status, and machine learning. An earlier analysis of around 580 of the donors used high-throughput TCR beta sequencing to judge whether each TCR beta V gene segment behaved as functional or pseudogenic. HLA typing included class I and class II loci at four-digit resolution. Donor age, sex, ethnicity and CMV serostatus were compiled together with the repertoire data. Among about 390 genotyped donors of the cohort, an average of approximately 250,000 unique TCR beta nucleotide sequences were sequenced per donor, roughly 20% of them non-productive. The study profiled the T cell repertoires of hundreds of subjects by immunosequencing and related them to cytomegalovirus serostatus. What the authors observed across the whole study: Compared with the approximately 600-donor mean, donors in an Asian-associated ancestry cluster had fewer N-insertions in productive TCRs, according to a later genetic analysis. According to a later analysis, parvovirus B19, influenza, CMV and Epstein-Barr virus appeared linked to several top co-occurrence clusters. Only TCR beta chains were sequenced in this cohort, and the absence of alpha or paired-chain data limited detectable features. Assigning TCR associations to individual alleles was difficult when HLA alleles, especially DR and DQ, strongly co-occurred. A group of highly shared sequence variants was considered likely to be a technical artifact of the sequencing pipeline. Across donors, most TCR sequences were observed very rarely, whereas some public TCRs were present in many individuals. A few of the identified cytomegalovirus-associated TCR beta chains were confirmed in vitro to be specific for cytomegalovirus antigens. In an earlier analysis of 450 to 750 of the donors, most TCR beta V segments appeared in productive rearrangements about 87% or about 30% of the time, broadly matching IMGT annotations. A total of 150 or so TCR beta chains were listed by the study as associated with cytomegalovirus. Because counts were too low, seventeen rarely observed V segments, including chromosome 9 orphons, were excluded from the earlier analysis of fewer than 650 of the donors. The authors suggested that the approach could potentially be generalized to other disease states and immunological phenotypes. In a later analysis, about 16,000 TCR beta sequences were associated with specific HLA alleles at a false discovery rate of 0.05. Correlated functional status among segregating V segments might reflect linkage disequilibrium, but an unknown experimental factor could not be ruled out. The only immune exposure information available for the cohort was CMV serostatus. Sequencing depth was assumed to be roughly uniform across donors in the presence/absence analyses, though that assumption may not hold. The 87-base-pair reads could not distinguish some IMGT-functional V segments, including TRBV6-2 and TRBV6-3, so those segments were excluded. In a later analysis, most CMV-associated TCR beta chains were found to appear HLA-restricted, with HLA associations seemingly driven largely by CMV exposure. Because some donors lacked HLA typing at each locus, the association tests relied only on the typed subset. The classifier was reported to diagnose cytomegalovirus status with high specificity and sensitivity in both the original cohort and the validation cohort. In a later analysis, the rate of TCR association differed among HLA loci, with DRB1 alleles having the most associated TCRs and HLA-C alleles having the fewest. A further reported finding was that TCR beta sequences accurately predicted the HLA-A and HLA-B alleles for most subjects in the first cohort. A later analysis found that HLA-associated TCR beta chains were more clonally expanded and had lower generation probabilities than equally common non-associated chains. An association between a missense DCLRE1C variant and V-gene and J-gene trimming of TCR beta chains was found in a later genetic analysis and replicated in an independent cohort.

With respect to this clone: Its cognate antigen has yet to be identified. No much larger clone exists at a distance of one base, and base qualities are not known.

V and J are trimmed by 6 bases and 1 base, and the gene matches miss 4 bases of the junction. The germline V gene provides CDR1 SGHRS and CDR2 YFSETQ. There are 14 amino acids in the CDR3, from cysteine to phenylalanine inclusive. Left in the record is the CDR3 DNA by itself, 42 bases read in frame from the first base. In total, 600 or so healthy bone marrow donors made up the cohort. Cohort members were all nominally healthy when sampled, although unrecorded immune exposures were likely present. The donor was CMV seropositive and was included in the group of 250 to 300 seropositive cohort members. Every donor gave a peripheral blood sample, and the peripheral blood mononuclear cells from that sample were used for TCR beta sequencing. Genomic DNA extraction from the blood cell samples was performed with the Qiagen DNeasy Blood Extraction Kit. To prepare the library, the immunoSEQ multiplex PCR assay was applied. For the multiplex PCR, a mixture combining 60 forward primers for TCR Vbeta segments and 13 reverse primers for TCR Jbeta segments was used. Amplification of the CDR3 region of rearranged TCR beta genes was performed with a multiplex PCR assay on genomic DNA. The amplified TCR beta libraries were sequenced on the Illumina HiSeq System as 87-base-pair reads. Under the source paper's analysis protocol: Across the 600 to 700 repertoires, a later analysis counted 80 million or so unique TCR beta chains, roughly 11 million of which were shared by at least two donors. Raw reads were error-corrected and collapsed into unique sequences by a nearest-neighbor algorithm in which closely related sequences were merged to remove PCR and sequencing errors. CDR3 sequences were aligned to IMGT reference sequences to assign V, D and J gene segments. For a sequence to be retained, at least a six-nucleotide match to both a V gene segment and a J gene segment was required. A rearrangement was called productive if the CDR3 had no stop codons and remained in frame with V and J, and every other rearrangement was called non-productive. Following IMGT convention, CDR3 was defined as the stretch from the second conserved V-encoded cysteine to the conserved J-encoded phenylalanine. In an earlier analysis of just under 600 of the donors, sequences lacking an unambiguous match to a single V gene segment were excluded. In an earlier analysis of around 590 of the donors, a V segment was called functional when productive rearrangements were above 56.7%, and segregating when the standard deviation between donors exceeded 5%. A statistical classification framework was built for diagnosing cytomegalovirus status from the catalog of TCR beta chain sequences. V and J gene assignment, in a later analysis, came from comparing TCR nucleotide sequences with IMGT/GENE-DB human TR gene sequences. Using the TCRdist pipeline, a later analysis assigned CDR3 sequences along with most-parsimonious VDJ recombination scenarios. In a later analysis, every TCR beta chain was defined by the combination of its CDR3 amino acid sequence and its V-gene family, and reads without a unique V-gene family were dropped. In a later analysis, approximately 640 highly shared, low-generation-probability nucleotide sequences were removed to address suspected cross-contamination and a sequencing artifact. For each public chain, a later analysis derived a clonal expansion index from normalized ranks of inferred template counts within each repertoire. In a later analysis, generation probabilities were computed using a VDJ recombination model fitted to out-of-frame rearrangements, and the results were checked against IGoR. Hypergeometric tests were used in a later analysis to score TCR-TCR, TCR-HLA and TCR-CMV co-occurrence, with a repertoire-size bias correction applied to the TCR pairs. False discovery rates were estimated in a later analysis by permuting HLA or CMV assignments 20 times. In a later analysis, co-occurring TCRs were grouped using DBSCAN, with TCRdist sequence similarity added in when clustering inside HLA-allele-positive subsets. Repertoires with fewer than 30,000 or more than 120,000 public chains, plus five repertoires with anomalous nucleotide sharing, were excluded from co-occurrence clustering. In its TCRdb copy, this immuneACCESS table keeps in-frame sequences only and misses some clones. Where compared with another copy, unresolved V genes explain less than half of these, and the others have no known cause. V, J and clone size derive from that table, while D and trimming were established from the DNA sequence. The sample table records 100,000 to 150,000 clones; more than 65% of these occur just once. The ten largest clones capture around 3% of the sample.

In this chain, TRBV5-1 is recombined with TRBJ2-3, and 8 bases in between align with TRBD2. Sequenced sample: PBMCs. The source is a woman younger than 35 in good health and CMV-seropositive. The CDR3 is CASIRRGGTDTQYF. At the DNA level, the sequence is TGCGCCAGCATTCGGCGGGGGGGCACAGATACGCAGTATTTT. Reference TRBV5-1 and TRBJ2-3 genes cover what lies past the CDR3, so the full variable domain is KAGVTQTPRYLIKTRGQQVTLSCSPISGHRSVSWYQQTPGQGLQFLFEYFSETQRNKGNFPGRFSGRQFSNSRSEMNVSTLELGDSALYLCASIRRGGTDTQYFGPGTRLTVL.